Each of the 20 T cell receptor beta chains below was sequenced from the same sample in a study of T cells after yellow fever vaccination. One entry per CDR3 protein results from TCRdb running MiXCR on the 5' RACE reads. This sample yields 240,000 or so distinct CDR3 sequences, of which less than 9% are seen a single time; approximately 0.85% belongs to the top ten. Specimen: CD4+ T cells sorted from PBMCs, collected 15 days after the yellow fever booster vaccination. Receptors were obtained from a man aged 25 to 40 who received the YFV17D yellow fever vaccine.

This sequence joins TRBV12-3 or TRBV12-4 and TRBJ1-1, with D possibly matching TRBD1 (5 bases). This CDR3 region has 13 residues. V lost 7 bases to trimming and J lost 11 bases, with 20 bases between them. For the CDR3, the DNA is TGTGCCAGCACCGACCTCCCGGTTGGGGGGGCTTTCTTT. It yields the protein CASTDLPVGGAFF.

This clonotype appeared a few times. V is TRBV24-1 and J is TRBJ2-5; D might be TRBD1 or TRBD2, each matching 6 bases. CDR1 and CDR2 (germline): KGHDR, SFDVKD. The CDR3 contains 15 residues. Trimming took 4 bases from V and 3 from J, leaving 14 bases between them. The CDR3 bases are TGTGCCACCAGTGAAGGGGGGCGCTGGGAAGAGACCCAGTACTTC. Its protein is CATSEGGRWEETQYF.

J is TRBJ2-3 and V is TRBV14; the D gene is possibly TRBD2 (6 bases). This CDR3 is 15 amino acids long. V lost 3 bases to trimming and J lost 6 bases, with 16 bases between them. Looked up from germline, CDR1 is SGHDN and CDR2 is FVKESK. As DNA, the CDR3 is TGTGCCAGCAGCCAGGCGGGGCTCGGATGGGATACGCAGTATTTT. Translating it yields CASSQAGLGWDTQYF.

This clonotype was observed at least ten times. The V and J genes are TRBV5-1 and TRBJ2-1; 9 bases fit TRBD2. The germline V gene encodes CDR1 SGHRS and CDR2 YFSETQ. The V gene end was trimmed by 0 bases and the J gene end by 2 bases; junction bases not matched to a gene: 0. The CDR3 sequence is 15 residues long. The CDR3 loop reads CASSLASGTYNEQFF. The DNA for the CDR3 is TGCGCCAGCAGCTTGGCTAGCGGGACCTACAATGAGCAGTTCTTC.

This clonotype was seen only a few times. The J gene is TRBJ1-2, the V gene TRBV4-3; TRBD1 aligns across 7 bases. Germline V CDR1 and CDR2: LGHNA, YSLEER. J gave up 5 bases and V 0 bases, and 6 bases lay outside the gene matches. This CDR3 has 15 residues. The CDR3 sequence is CASSQDPGQYYGYTF. In DNA, the CDR3 is TGCGCCAGCAGCCAAGATCCGGGACAGTATTATGGCTACACCTTC.

This clonotype was seen only a few times. One end of the junction is discordant with germline, which a read error may explain. This chain links TRBV18 with TRBJ2-1; 10 nucleotides line up with TRBD1. CDR3 size: 16 residues. Per the germline V gene, CDR1 is KGHSH and CDR2 is LQKENI. The CDR3 loop reads CASSPSQGGVAGQGIF. The CDR3, as DNA: TGTGCCAGCTCACCCTCCCAAGGGGGGGTGGCGGGACAGGGGATCTTC.

The J gene is TRBJ1-4, the V gene TRBV15, with unresolved D. CDR3 length: 15 amino acids. The germline gives CDR1 LNHNV, CDR2 YYDKDF (reference sequence). Trimming shortened V by 1 base and J by 0 bases, and 6 bases separated the two germline ends. The CDR3 coding sequence is TGTGCCACCAGCAGAGGGGTTGCAACTAATGAAAAACTGTTTTTT. Amino acid sequence: CATSRGVATNEKLFF.

This clonotype was found many times. The chain couples TRBV3-1 to TRBJ2-2; no definite D call. The CDR3 contains 13 residues. Trimming took 1 base from V and 6 from J, leaving 6 bases between them. In germline, CDR1 is LGHDT, CDR2 YNNKEL (reference sequence). CDR3 sequence (DNA): TGTGCCAGCAGCCAAGTTCTCCCCGGGGAGCTGTTTTTT. This translates into CASSQVLPGELFF. Full variable domain (remainder filled in from reference TRBV3-1 and TRBJ2-2): DTAVSQTPKYLVTQMGNDKSIKCEQNLGHDTMYWYKQDSKKFLKIMFSYNNKELIINETVPNRFSPKSPDKAHLNLHINSLELGDSAVYFCASSQVLPGELFFGEGSRLTVL.

This clonotype showed up many times. This chain links TRBV5-6 with TRBJ2-7, with D unclear. Germline CDR1 reads SGHDT; CDR2 reads YYEEEE. The CDR3 contains 14 residues. V shed 5 bases and J shed 5 bases, with 17 bases lying between them. DNA of the CDR3: TGTGCCAGCAGGCTCAAGGACGGTGGTCACGAGCAGTACTTC. Its translation: CASRLKDGGHEQYF.

The gene calls are TRBV5-1 and TRBJ2-1; D ambiguous. Per the germline V gene, CDR1 is SGHRS and CDR2 is YFSETQ. The CDR3 has 16 amino acids. Trimming took off 0 bases at V and 0 bases at J, with 10 bases between the two ends. CDR3 bases: TGCGCCAGCAGCTTGGCCGGCCTAAGCTCCTACAATGAGCAGTTCTTC. Translation gives CASSLAGLSSYNEQFF. The full variable domain, its missing parts supplied by reference TRBV5-1 and TRBJ2-1, is KAGVTQTPRYLIKTRGQQVTLSCSPISGHRSVSWYQQTPGQGLQFLFEYFSETQRNKGNFPGRFSGRQFSNSRSEMNVSTLELGDSALYLCASSLAGLSSYNEQFFGPGTRLTVL.

This clonotype was seen ten or more times. V gene TRBV7-2 combines with J gene TRBJ2-7; 8 nucleotides line up with TRBD2. J gave up 3 bases and V 3 bases, and 4 bases lay outside the gene matches. Germline V CDR1 and CDR2: SGHTA, FQGNSA. CDR3 length equals 14 residues. For the CDR3, the DNA is TGTGCCAGCAGCTTTAGAGCGGGGGACTACGAGCAGTACTTC. It translates to CASSFRAGDYEQYF.

This clonotype was found a few times. The gene calls are TRBV7-4 and TRBJ2-2; unclear D gene. Trimming removed 4 bases from V and 11 bases from J, with 17 bases in between. CDR3 length: 14 residues. Germline CDR1 is SGHVT and CDR2 is SQSDAQ. The CDR3 here is CASSSRARWSELFF. The DNA for the CDR3 is TGTGCCAGCAGCTCCCGGGCTCGGTGGAGCGAGCTGTTTTTT.

The chain combines TRBV28 with TRBJ2-6, with unresolved D. The CDR3 sequence is 13 residues long. V was pared by 2 bases and J by 13 bases, with 12 bases between. The germline CDR1 and CDR2 sequences are MDHEN and SYDVKM. The CDR3 region is CASSLVRPTVLTF. The CDR3 coding sequence is TGTGCCAGCAGTTTAGTTCGGCCGACAGTCCTGACTTTC.

CDR3: CASSRGQGRGGYTF. CDR3 nucleotide sequence: TGTGCCAGCAGTCGAGGACAGGGAAGGGGTGGCTACACCTTC. The chain uses TRBV28 and TRBJ1-2, with TRBD1 identical over 8 bases. Germline CDR1 reads MDHEN; CDR2 reads SYDVKM. The V and J ends lost 5 bases and 7 bases, in that order; junction bases with no gene match: 9. CDR3 size: 14 residues.

In this sample, this clonotype turned up a few times. The rearrangement uses TRBV7-2 and TRBJ2-7; 13 bases line up with TRBD2. The length of the CDR3 is 16 residues. With 6 bases clipped from V and 7 bases from J, the junction kept 12 bases outside the gene matches. CDR1 is SGHTA, CDR2 FQGNSA, per germline. The CDR3 is CASSSAGLAGVVEQYF. DNA of the CDR3: TGTGCCAGCAGTTCTGCTGGACTAGCGGGAGTAGTGGAGCAGTACTTC.

This clonotype was seen at least ten times. The chain combines TRBV19 with TRBJ2-7, with D perhaps matching TRBD1 or TRBD2 (5 bases each). Germline lookup yields CDR1 LNHDA and CDR2 SQIVND (reference sequence). V lost 4 bases to trimming and J lost 3 bases, with 16 bases between them. CDR3 length: 15 amino acids. CDR3 sequence (DNA): TGTGCCAGTAGTAGGACCGGGACGGGCAACTACGAGCAGTACTTC. This sequence encodes CASSRTGTGNYEQYF.

The chain employs TRBV27 and TRBJ1-2; D is undetermined. From germline, CDR1 is MNHEY and CDR2 SMNVEV (reference sequence). Between the trimmed V and J ends, which lost 6 bases and 4 bases, there was a span of 12 bases. There are 13 residues in the CDR3. CDR3 nucleotide sequence: TGTGCCAGCAGCCAAGGACGGTTCTATGGCTACACCTTC. Protein sequence: CASSQGRFYGYTF.

This clonotype occurred many times. The rearrangement uses TRBV18 and TRBJ2-1, with 13 bases aligning to TRBD2. Trimming took 4 bases from V and 6 from J; bases not matched to a gene: 3. Germline CDR1 and CDR2: KGHSH and LQKENI. The CDR3 extends over 15 amino acids. CDR3 sequence (DNA): TGTGCCAGCTCACTTAGACTAGCGGGAGGCAATGAGCAGTTCTTC. Its translation: CASSLRLAGGNEQFF.

This chain's CDR3 is CASSSYGADTQYF. As DNA, the CDR3 is TGTGCCAGCAGTAGTTATGGCGCAGATACGCAGTATTTT. The rearrangement links TRBV12-3 or TRBV12-4 to TRBJ2-3; D remains ambiguous. V dropped 5 bases and J dropped 4 bases, with 10 bases sitting between them. This CDR3 is 13 amino acids long.

This clonotype occurred many times. The genes are TRBV12-3 or TRBV12-4 and TRBJ2-7, with 10 bases lining up with TRBD2. The V gene end was trimmed by 3 bases and the J gene end by 4 bases; junction bases not matched to a gene: 3. This CDR3 has 14 amino acids. CDR3 amino acids: CASSLSSGRYEQYF. CDR3 bases: TGTGCCAGCAGTTTGTCTAGCGGGAGATACGAGCAGTACTTC.